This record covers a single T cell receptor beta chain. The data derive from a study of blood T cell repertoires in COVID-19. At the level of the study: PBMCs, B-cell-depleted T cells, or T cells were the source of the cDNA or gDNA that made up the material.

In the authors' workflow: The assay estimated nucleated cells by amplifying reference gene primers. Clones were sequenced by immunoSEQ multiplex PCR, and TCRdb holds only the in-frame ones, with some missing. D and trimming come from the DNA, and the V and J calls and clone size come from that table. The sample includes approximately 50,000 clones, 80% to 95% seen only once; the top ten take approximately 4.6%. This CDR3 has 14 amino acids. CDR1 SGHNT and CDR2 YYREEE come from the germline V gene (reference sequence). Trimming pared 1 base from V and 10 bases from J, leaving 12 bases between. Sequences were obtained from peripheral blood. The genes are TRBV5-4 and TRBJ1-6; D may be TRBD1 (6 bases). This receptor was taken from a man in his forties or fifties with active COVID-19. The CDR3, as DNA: TGTGCCAGCAGCTTGATCAGGGGCGGGTCACCCCTCCACTTT. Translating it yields CASSLIRGGSPLHF.